This entry features one T cell receptor (beta chain) sequence. Methods used by the authors: Amplification of reference gene primers provided the estimated nucleated cell counts. Some clones are missing from TCRdb's copy, which holds only in-frame ones; the method was immunoSEQ multiplex PCR. The V and J calls and the clone size are those of that table, but D and trimming were determined from the DNA. The sample yields around 230,000 clones, about 81% seen once. V lost 4 bases to trimming and J lost 4 bases; unmatched junction nucleotides: 4. Germline V gene data show CDR1 as KGHSH and CDR2 as LQKENI. The CDR3 contains 15 residues. The study recruited people aged roughly 18 to 100 years across approximately 23 US areas. Clinical history reported by participants formed the basis on which cohorts were assigned. The study counted Cohort 3 donors as recovered given two negative PCRs, clearance, or symptom resolution.

The sample originates from a study of blood T cell repertoires in COVID-19. Specimen: PBMCs or T cells enriched from blood (not recorded which). The gene calls are TRBV18 and TRBJ2-1, with TRBD2 identical over 10 bases. The clonotype comes from a middle-aged man who had recovered from COVID-19. CDR3 residues: CASSQLAGPYNEQFF. CDR3 sequence (DNA): TGTGCCAGCTCACAACTAGCGGGACCTTACAATGAGCAGTTCTTC.